A single sample gave rise to the 5 T cell receptor beta chains below, sequenced in a study of T cell changes during pregnancy in multiple sclerosis. Clones were sequenced by immunoSEQ multiplex PCR, and TCRdb holds only the in-frame ones, with some missing. The table has approximately 65,000 clones, around 90% seen once. The specimen comprised CD4+ T cells from peripheral blood mononuclear cells, sampled in the first trimester of pregnancy. The receptors stem from a female donor with multiple sclerosis, enrolled in a pregnancy study.

The chain combines TRBV6-5 with TRBJ1-2, with D perhaps TRBD1 (5 bases). CDR3 length: 14 residues. The germline V and J ends were trimmed by 0 bases and 0 bases, with 5 bases remaining between them. Germline CDR1 MNHEY, CDR2 SVGAGI. Here the CDR3 DNA reads TGTGCCAGCAGTTACTCGACAGCTAACTATGGCTACACCTTC. This translates into CASSYSTANYGYTF.

The V call is TRBV7-2, the J call TRBJ2-7; 9 positions match TRBD1. Germline trimming cut 5 bases from V and 5 bases from J; bases unmatched to any gene: 4. In germline, CDR1 is SGHTA, CDR2 FQGNSA. This CDR3 is built from 13 residues. Here the CDR3 DNA reads TGTGCCAGCAGCCGGGACAGGGTGGACGAGCAGTACTTC. This encodes CASSRDRVDEQYF.

J is TRBJ2-6 and V is TRBV5-1; a weak D match, TRBD1 (6 bases). Germline V gene sequence: CDR1 SGHRS, CDR2 YFSETQ. This CDR3 has 20 residues. Trimming stripped 4 bases from V and 2 bases from J, with 25 bases between. The CDR3 region has the DNA TGCGCCAGCAGCCCGGTCCCCAACCGGGTCACAGGGACTGGGGCCAACGTCCTGACTTTC. Translated, it gives CASSPVPNRVTGTGANVLTF. Full variable domain (outside the CDR3, taken from reference TRBV5-1 and TRBJ2-6): KAGVTQTPRYLIKTRGQQVTLSCSPISGHRSVSWYQQTPGQGLQFLFEYFSETQRNKGNFPGRFSGRQFSNSRSEMNVSTLELGDSALYLCASSPVPNRVTGTGANVLTFGAGSRLTVL.

The chain couples TRBV7-2 to TRBJ2-7, with TRBD2 matching over 7 bases. The CDR3 consists of 16 residues. The J segment lost 1 base and the V segment lost 2 bases, leaving 8 bases of the junction unmatched. Per the germline V gene, CDR1 is SGHTA and CDR2 is FQGNSA. CDR3 protein: CASSLMTSYRSYEQYF. DNA for the CDR3: TGTGCCAGCAGCTTAATGACTAGCTATCGATCCTACGAGCAGTACTTC.

This clone appeared once. The V gene is TRBV5-1, the J gene TRBJ1-1; perhaps TRBD1 as D (5 bases). V lost 0 bases and J 10 bases, leaving 13 bases between the germline ends. This CDR3 region has 13 residues. From germline, CDR1 is SGHRS and CDR2 YFSETQ. The CDR3 coding sequence is TGCGCCAGCAGCTTGGAGGGGTTGCTAGTAGCTTTCTTT. This translates into CASSLEGLLVAFF.